These 26 T cell receptor beta chains were sequenced from one sample in a study of response to subunit inactivated influenza vaccine. MiXCR was run by TCRdb on the RT-PCR reads, yielding one entry per CDR3 protein. The sample holds about 580,000 distinct CDR3 sequences; 12% to 15% are singletons and the top ten take approximately 10%. The sample in question was PBMCs from blood, obtained approximately 12 days after vaccination. Receptor source: a man aged 50 to 60 who received an inactivated influenza vaccine.

This clonotype was seen repeatedly, ten times or more. The genes are TRBV4-2 and TRBJ2-3; 10 bases are shared with TRBD1. The length of the CDR3 is 15 residues. Germline V lookup: CDR1 LGHNA, CDR2 YNFKEQ. V lost 4 bases, J lost 3 bases, and 4 bases stayed unmatched. This chain's CDR3 is CASSRDRGGTDTQYF. The CDR3 nucleotides read TGTGCCAGCAGCCGGGACAGGGGAGGAACAGATACGCAGTATTTT.

This clonotype has a count of ten or more. The chain employs TRBV15 and TRBJ2-1; D may be TRBD2 (6 bases). Germline V lookup: CDR1 LNHNV, CDR2 YYDKDF (reference sequence). Trimming removed 3 bases from V and 8 bases from J, with 17 bases in between. The CDR3 is 15 amino acids. The CDR3 coding sequence is TGTGCCACCAGCAGCATATCTACTAGGAGGGATGAGCAGTTCTTC. This encodes CATSSISTRRDEQFF.

This clonotype has only a few counts. The CDR3 sequence: CAWRAGSNTGELFF. The DNA for the CDR3 is TGTGCCTGGAGGGCGGGATCGAACACCGGGGAGCTGTTTTTT. The chain joins TRBV30 to TRBJ2-2; a possible D gene is TRBD2 (6 bases). Germline CDR1 and CDR2: GTSNPN and SVGIG (reference sequence). Trimming removed 3 bases at V and 0 bases at J, with 8 bases between. This CDR3 is 14 amino acids long.

In its sample, this clonotype was seen a few times. This sequence joins TRBV4-2 and TRBJ2-3, with a tentative D call TRBD2 (6 bases). V shed 3 bases and J shed 2 bases, with 12 bases lying between them. This CDR3 is built from 15 residues. Germline CDR1 and CDR2: LGHNA and YNFKEQ. The CDR3 DNA reads as TGTGCCAGCAGCCAGGAACTAGCTTCCACAGATACGCAGTATTTT. This translates into CASSQELASTDTQYF.

CDR3 loop: CASSLVGEGEAFF. The CDR3 DNA follows: TGTGCCAGCAGCCTGGTTGGGGAGGGTGAAGCTTTCTTT. This chain joins TRBV7-3 and TRBJ1-1, with unresolved D. Germline CDR1 reads SGHTA; CDR2 reads FQGTGA. The V and J ends lost 5 bases and 7 bases respectively, with 14 bases between them. CDR3 length: 13 amino acids.

This clonotype has a handful of counts. The rearrangement uses TRBV29-1 and TRBJ1-1; D unresolved. CDR3 length: 13 amino acids. Germline CDR1 reads SQVTM; CDR2 reads ANQGSEA. V was pared by 4 bases and J by 1 base, with 10 bases between. The CDR3 is CSVGYQQNTEAFF. CDR3 coding DNA: TGCAGCGTTGGGTACCAGCAGAACACTGAAGCTTTCTTT.

In this sample, this clonotype turned up a few times. The gene calls are TRBV5-1 and TRBJ1-6; D uncertain. Trimming left V 5 bases short and J 6 bases short, with 12 bases between. Germline V gives CDR1 SGHRS, CDR2 YFSETQ. This CDR3 comprises 14 residues. The CDR3 sequence: CASSAAATNSPLHF. In DNA, the CDR3 is TGCGCCAGCAGTGCGGCAGCGACTAATTCACCCCTCCACTTT.

This sequence joins TRBV29-1 and TRBJ1-2; a weak D match, TRBD1 (6 bases). Trimming took off 1 base at V and 3 bases at J, with 9 bases between the two ends. The CDR3 consists of 13 residues. Germline assignment: CDR1 SQVTM and CDR2 ANQGSEA. The CDR3 nucleotides are TGCAGCGTTGAAGGGGACACCTACTATGGCTACACCTTC. Amino acid sequence: CSVEGDTYYGYTF.

CDR3 sequence: CASRLFGTGGPASTQYF. The CDR3 region has the DNA TGTGCCAGCAGACTTTTTGGGACAGGGGGCCCGGCCAGTACGCAGTATTTT. V is TRBV6-2 or TRBV6-3 and J is TRBJ2-3; 12 nucleotides align to TRBD1. Trimming at V came to 6 bases and at J to 8 bases, leaving 15 bases not matched to a gene. Germline values: CDR1 MNHEY, CDR2 SVGEGT. This CDR3 spans 17 amino acids.

The J gene is TRBJ1-1, the V gene TRBV20-1, with D uncertain. The CDR3 runs to 13 residues. CDR1 and CDR2 from the germline V gene are DFQATT and SNEGSKA (reference sequence). V lost 3 bases to trimming and J lost 2 bases, with 10 bases between them. CDR3 amino acids: CSASPNLNTEAFF. Here the CDR3 DNA reads TGCAGTGCTAGCCCGAATTTAAACACTGAAGCTTTCTTT.

This clonotype has more than one count but fewer than ten. The gene calls are TRBV5-1 and TRBJ1-1; D ambiguous. CDR1 SGHRS and CDR2 YFSETQ come from the germline V gene. V shed 2 bases and J shed 0 bases, with 11 bases lying between them. This CDR3 region has 15 residues. CDR3: CASSFWVNMNTEAFF. The CDR3 coding sequence is TGCGCCAGCAGCTTCTGGGTTAACATGAACACTGAAGCTTTCTTT.

The chain employs TRBV27 and TRBJ2-7, with 9 nucleotides matching TRBD1. The CDR3 has 17 amino acids. V lost 5 bases and J lost 2; bases outside the gene matches: 13. Per germline, CDR1 MNHEY and CDR2 SMNVEV (reference sequence). The chain's CDR3 is CASSPDLIRDRAYEQYF. CDR3 sequence (DNA): TGTGCCAGCAGTCCGGATTTGATTCGGGACAGGGCCTACGAGCAGTACTTC.

This clonotype was found a few times. The J gene is TRBJ2-4, the V gene TRBV6-2 or TRBV6-3; 10 bases match TRBD2. The CDR3 length is 17 residues. Unmatched junction bases numbered 7, after V lost 5 bases and J lost 0 bases. The germline CDR1 and CDR2 sequences are MNHEY and SVGEGT. The CDR3 spells CASSPGGLAVAKNIQYF. The DNA for the CDR3 is TGTGCCAGCAGTCCAGGCGGACTAGCGGTAGCCAAAAACATTCAGTACTTC.

This clonotype was detected only a few times. The rearrangement links TRBV7-8 to TRBJ2-1; 9 nucleotides line up with TRBD2. The CDR3 spans 14 residues. Germline-derived CDR1 and CDR2 are SGHVS and FQNEAQ. J lost 5 bases, V lost 6 bases, and 5 bases had no gene match. The CDR3: CASRALAGHNEQFF. DNA for the CDR3: TGTGCCAGCAGAGCCCTAGCGGGGCACAATGAGCAGTTCTTC.

A few counts support this clonotype. J is TRBJ2-1 and V is TRBV5-5, with a tentative D call TRBD2 (5 bases). Germline assignment: CDR1 SGHKS and CDR2 YYEKEE (reference sequence). Trimming removed 5 bases at V and 0 bases at J, with 12 bases between. The CDR3 has 15 residues. CDR3 protein: CASSRWENSYNEQFF. CDR3 in DNA: TGTGCCAGCAGTCGTTGGGAGAACTCCTACAATGAGCAGTTCTTC.

The chain carries TRBV5-1 and TRBJ2-3; 7 bases map to TRBD2. The V gene end was trimmed by 4 bases and the J gene end by 2 bases; junction bases not matched to a gene: 4. Looked up from germline, CDR1 is SGHRS and CDR2 is YFSETQ. CDR3 length equals 14 residues. This chain's CDR3 is CASSPTSTTDTQYF. In nucleotides, the CDR3 is TGCGCCAGCAGCCCGACTAGCACCACAGATACGCAGTATTTT.

A note on this clonotype: One end of the junction fails to match germline, which may point to a read error. V and J are TRBV19 and TRBJ2-1; 9 bases map to TRBD1. CDR1 is LNHDA, CDR2 SQIVND, per germline (reference sequence). The CDR3 is 16 residues long. CDR3 sequence: CACSFGTGWSYNEQFF. CDR3 bases: TGTGCCTGTAGTTTCGGGACAGGGTGGTCCTACAATGAGCAGTTCTTC.

This clonotype has more than one count but fewer than ten. The chain links TRBV7-9 to TRBJ2-2; possible D gene TRBD2, 6 bases. The CDR3 extends over 15 amino acids. Germline loops: CDR1 SEHNR, CDR2 FQNEAQ (reference sequence). Trimming took off 5 bases at V and 0 bases at J, with 10 bases between the two ends. The CDR3 nucleotides read TGTGCCAGCAGCCGTGGACTATCGAACACCGGGGAGCTGTTTTTT. Its protein product is CASSRGLSNTGELFF.

This clonotype was observed at least ten times. The chain links TRBV12-3 or TRBV12-4 to TRBJ1-2, with D possibly matching TRBD1 (6 bases). The CDR3 length is 13 residues. Trimming left V 6 bases short and J 4 bases short, with 12 bases between. The CDR3 spells CASSRDRIYGYTF. The CDR3 DNA reads TGTGCCAGCAGCCGCGACAGGATCTATGGCTACACCTTC.

The rearrangement uses TRBV9 and TRBJ2-2; D unresolved. The CDR3 covers 14 residues. Germline values: CDR1 SGDLS, CDR2 YYNGEE. V lost 0 bases and J 4 bases, leaving 7 bases between the germline ends. CDR3 nucleotides: TGTGCCAGCAGCGTAGATGATCGCACCGGGGAGCTGTTTTTT. It codes for CASSVDDRTGELFF.

This clonotype was seen a handful of times. The CDR3 region has the DNA TGTGCCAGCAGTTTCGGGGTATTTGGTGCAGATACGCAGTATTTT. Translated: CASSFGVFGADTQYF. This chain connects TRBV12-3 or TRBV12-4 to TRBJ2-3; a possible D gene is TRBD2 (5 bases). The CDR3 contains 15 residues. V dropped 3 bases and J dropped 4 bases, with 14 bases sitting between them.

This clonotype was picked up a small number of times. V gene TRBV29-1 combines with J gene TRBJ1-4; 12 nucleotides match TRBD1. V shed 7 bases, J shed 7 bases, and the junction held 4 bases outside the gene matches. Germline V gene sequence: CDR1 SQVTM, CDR2 ANQGSEA. The CDR3 has 13 amino acids. The CDR3 DNA sequence: TGCAGCGGCGGGACAGGGGGCGGTGAAAAACTGTTTTTT. Encoded protein: CSGGTGGGEKLFF.

V usage is TRBV19 and J usage is TRBJ2-7; D is unresolved. Trimming cost V 9 bases and J 3 bases, with 6 bases left between them. Germline V gene lookup returns CDR1 LNHDA and CDR2 SQIVND (reference sequence). This CDR3 comprises 10 residues. CDR3 sequence reads: CARRDYEQYF. DNA of the CDR3: TGTGCCAGAAGAGACTACGAGCAGTACTTC. The complete variable domain, with remaining parts taken from reference TRBV19 and TRBJ2-7, reads DGGITQSPKYLFRKEGQNVTLSCEQNLNHDAMYWYRQDPGQGLRLIYYSQIVNDFQKGDIAEGYSVSREKKESFPLTVTSAQKNPTAFYLCARRDYEQYFGPGTRLTVT.

This chain uses TRBV7-9 with TRBJ2-5; 9 nucleotides align to TRBD1. CDR3 length: 15 amino acids. CDR1 is SEHNR, CDR2 FQNEAQ, per germline (reference sequence). V lost 1 base and J lost 5; bases outside the gene matches: 5. CDR3 protein: CASSLVQGAMETQYF. For the CDR3, the DNA is TGTGCCAGCAGCTTAGTACAGGGGGCCATGGAGACCCAGTACTTC. Full variable domain (remainder filled in from reference TRBV7-9 and TRBJ2-5): DTGVSQNPRHKITKRGQNVTFRCDPISEHNRLYWYRQTLGQGPEFLTYFQNEAQLEKSRLLSDRFSAERPKGSFSTLEIQRTEQGDSAMYLCASSLVQGAMETQYFGPGTRLLVL.

This clonotype has just a few counts. J is TRBJ2-5 and V is TRBV7-6, with a tentative D call TRBD2 (6 bases). V gave up 5 bases and J gave up 0 bases, with 16 bases separating them. Germline CDR1 is SGHVS and CDR2 is FNYEAQ. This CDR3 region has 16 residues. CDR3 loop: CASSRRASADQETQYF. CDR3 DNA sequence: TGTGCCAGCAGCCGACGGGCTAGCGCGGACCAAGAGACCCAGTACTTC.

The chain couples TRBV9 to TRBJ2-5; 8 positions agree with TRBD2. CDR1 and CDR2 from the germline V gene are SGDLS and YYNGEE. The CDR3 totals 15 residues. V lost 0 bases, J lost 2 bases, and 3 bases stayed unmatched. CDR3 in amino acids: CASSVAGGRQETQYF. The CDR3 region has the DNA TGTGCCAGCAGCGTAGCGGGGGGGCGGCAAGAGACCCAGTACTTC.